The 20 T cell receptor beta chains presented below share a single source sample, sequenced in a study of blood T cell repertoires in COVID-19. Some clones are missing from TCRdb's copy, which holds only in-frame ones; the method was immunoSEQ multiplex PCR. Of approximately 180,000 clones detected, 82% appear once; the ten largest clones hold 8% to 9.5%. The sequenced sample was peripheral blood. All receptors derive from a woman in her 70s with acute or convalescent COVID-19.

J is TRBJ1-6 and V is TRBV3-1 (or the pseudogene TRBV3-2), with 10 bases matching TRBD1. Germline V gene lookup returns CDR1 LGHDT and CDR2 YNNKEL (reference sequence). V lost 2 bases and J lost 12; bases outside the gene matches: 10. This CDR3 is built from 16 residues. The CDR3 spells CASSQMPWTGGIPLHF. CDR3 nucleotides: TGTGCCAGCAGCCAAATGCCGTGGACAGGGGGGATACCCCTCCACTTT.

The V gene is TRBV19, the J gene TRBJ1-2; the D gene is possibly TRBD1 (6 bases). The V gene lost 9 bases and the J gene lost 4 bases, with 15 bases spanning the gap. In germline, CDR1 is LNHDA, CDR2 SQIVND (reference sequence). The CDR3 covers 13 residues. CDR3 loop: CASKMTGPYGYTF. The CDR3 DNA reads TGTGCCAGCAAGATGACAGGACCCTATGGCTACACCTTC.

J is TRBJ1-1 and V is TRBV19; a weak D match, TRBD1 (6 bases). V lost 3 bases and J lost 4, with 9 bases in between. Germline V gene sequence: CDR1 LNHDA, CDR2 SQIVND (reference sequence). CDR3 length equals 13 residues. This CDR3 is CASSIYRATEAFF. CDR3 sequence (DNA): TGTGCCAGTAGTATTTACAGGGCCACTGAAGCTTTCTTT.

This clone was seen a few times. The genes are TRBV30 and TRBJ1-6, with 8 nucleotides matching TRBD1. CDR3 length equals 13 residues. V was pared by 5 bases and J by 8 bases, with 5 bases of the junction left unmatched. Germline V gene sequence: CDR1 GTSNPN, CDR2 SVGIG (reference sequence). CDR3 sequence: CAWDGTGYSPLHF. Written as DNA, the CDR3 is TGTGCCTGGGACGGGACAGGCTATTCACCCCTCCACTTT.

The chain couples TRBV5-1 to TRBJ2-7, with 7 bases identical to TRBD2. The CDR3 contains 14 residues. V gave up 6 bases and J gave up 6 bases; unmatched junction bases: 12. Looked up from germline, CDR1 is SGHRS and CDR2 is YFSETQ. In DNA, the CDR3 is TGCGCCAGCAAGGTTTTGGCGGGAGTGTTCGAGCAGTACTTC. Translated, it gives CASKVLAGVFEQYF. Based on the CDR3 plus reference TRBV5-1 and TRBJ2-7, the full variable domain is KAGVTQTPRYLIKTRGQQVTLSCSPISGHRSVSWYQQTPGQGLQFLFEYFSETQRNKGNFPGRFSGRQFSNSRSEMNVSTLELGDSALYLCASKVLAGVFEQYFGPGTRLTVT.

This clone was observed a few times. The genes are TRBV20-1 and TRBJ1-3; tentatively, D is TRBD1 (6 bases). CDR1 is DFQATT, CDR2 SNEGSKA, per germline (reference sequence). Trimming pared 3 bases from V and 2 bases from J, leaving 14 bases between. This CDR3 has 15 amino acids. The CDR3 DNA reads as TGCAGTGCTAGTTCGTCCAGGGGCACTGGAAACACCATATATTTT. It is translated as CSASSSRGTGNTIYF.

The V call is TRBV4-3, the J call TRBJ2-3; 8 nucleotides line up with TRBD2. This CDR3 comprises 19 residues. CDR1 LGHNA and CDR2 YSLEER come from the germline V gene. V was clipped by 0 bases and J by 3 bases; unmatched bases: 14. CDR3 loop: CASSQDPIRGGRGTDTQYF. CDR3 DNA: TGCGCCAGCAGCCAAGACCCGATTCGGGGGGGCCGGGGTACAGATACGCAGTATTTT.

This rearrangement joins TRBV4-2 to TRBJ2-3, with 10 positions matching TRBD1. The V gene end was trimmed by 3 bases and the J gene end by 0 bases; junction bases not matched to a gene: 15. The CDR3 loop spans 20 amino acids. Germline V gene sequence: CDR1 LGHNA, CDR2 YNFKEQ. The CDR3 DNA follows: TGTGCCAGCAGCCACCCCGGGGGGGACAGGGGTGGGCGTAGCACAGATACGCAGTATTTT. Amino acid sequence: CASSHPGGDRGGRSTDTQYF.

This chain connects TRBV18 to TRBJ2-5, with D unclear. CDR1 is KGHSH, CDR2 LQKENI, per germline. CDR3 length: 12 amino acids. The ends were cut back, 2 bases at V and 6 bases at J, with 7 bases in the middle. The CDR3 DNA reads as TGTGCCAGCTCACCAGAGGAACAGACCCAGTACTTC. It is translated as CASSPEEQTQYF.

The V gene is TRBV11-2, the J gene TRBJ2-2, with D perhaps matching TRBD1 (6 bases). CDR3 length: 16 amino acids. Looked up from germline, CDR1 is SGHAT and CDR2 is FQNNGV. Trimming shortened V by 1 base and J by 5 bases, and 14 bases separated the two germline ends. Written as DNA, the CDR3 is TGTGCCAGCAGCTTAGTAGGGGACACCCGGACCGGGGAGCTGTTTTTT. Translation gives CASSLVGDTRTGELFF.

J is TRBJ1-1 and V is TRBV27, with TRBD1 as a possible D gene (6 bases). The CDR3 has 14 residues. The ends were cut back, 3 bases at V and 1 base at J, with 9 bases in the middle. Germline CDR1 is MNHEY and CDR2 is SMNVEV (reference sequence). CDR3: CASSFMDRNTEAFF. CDR3 DNA sequence: TGTGCCAGCAGTTTTATGGACAGGAACACTGAAGCTTTCTTT.

CDR3 sequence reads: CASKSQGSSYEQYF. CDR3 in DNA: TGTGCCAGCAAGTCACAGGGGAGCTCCTACGAGCAGTACTTC. The J gene is TRBJ2-7, the V gene TRBV6-5, with 7 nucleotides matching TRBD1. The CDR3 covers 14 residues. Per the germline V gene, CDR1 is MNHEY and CDR2 is SVGAGI. V gave up 7 bases and J gave up 0 bases; unmatched junction bases: 6.

The CDR3 spells CASLARETYEQYF. In DNA form, the CDR3 reads TGTGCCAGCTTAGCGCGAGAAACCTACGAGCAGTACTTC. The chain has TRBV6-5 and TRBJ2-7, with TRBD2 as a possible D gene (5 bases). The CDR3 has 13 amino acids. The germline V and J ends were trimmed by 8 bases and 2 bases, with 13 bases remaining between them. Germline lookup yields CDR1 MNHEY and CDR2 SVGAGI.

V gene TRBV10-3 combines with J gene TRBJ2-2; possibly TRBD2 for D (5 bases). Germline CDR1 reads ENHRY; CDR2 reads SYGVKD. V lost 2 bases and J lost 3, with 7 bases in between. This CDR3 has 14 residues. The CDR3 nucleotides read TGTGCCATCAGTGAGGGAGGACACACCGGGGAGCTGTTTTTT. Translating gives CAISEGGHTGELFF.

The chain joins TRBV10-3 to TRBJ1-1, with a possible D match to TRBD1 (6 bases). Per germline, CDR1 ENHRY and CDR2 SYGVKD. V was pared by 4 bases and J by 3 bases, with 9 bases between. This CDR3 is 13 amino acids long. In DNA, the CDR3 is TGTGCCATCAGTGGGACAGCGTACACTGAAGCTTTCTTT. Translated: CAISGTAYTEAFF.

V is TRBV9 and J is TRBJ1-2, with D maybe TRBD1 (5 bases). The CDR3 consists of 11 residues. Trimming shortened V by 3 bases and J by 8 bases, and 8 bases separated the two germline ends. Germline lookup yields CDR1 SGDLS and CDR2 YYNGEE. DNA of the CDR3: TGTGCCAGCAGCGCAGGGTACGGCTACACCTTC. Translation: CASSAGYGYTF.

The V gene is TRBV7-2, the J gene TRBJ2-3; 8 bases line up with TRBD2. The CDR3 is made up of 14 amino acids. Per the germline V gene, CDR1 is SGHTA and CDR2 is FQGNSA. V shed 0 bases, J shed 6 bases, and the junction held 2 bases outside the gene matches. The CDR3 spells CASSLAGGADTQYF. The CDR3 nucleotides read TGTGCCAGCAGCTTAGCCGGGGGGGCCGATACGCAGTATTTT.

The CDR3 protein is CAWSADFDRGFNYGYTF. The CDR3 nucleotides are TGTGCCTGGAGTGCAGACTTCGACAGGGGGTTTAACTATGGCTACACCTTC. The chain joins TRBV30 to TRBJ1-2; 9 positions agree with TRBD1. The germline V gene encodes CDR1 GTSNPN and CDR2 SVGIG (reference sequence). The CDR3 is 17 amino acids. The junction had 10 bases not matched to a gene; V was cut back by 1 base and J by 1 base.

This clone was detected a few times. This chain links TRBV18 with TRBJ2-5; a weak D match, TRBD2 (5 bases). V lost 3 bases, J lost 5 bases, and 10 bases lay in between. Germline assignment: CDR1 KGHSH and CDR2 LQKENI. The CDR3 is 13 residues long. The DNA for the CDR3 is TGTGCCAGCTCACCTTCGGGGAAGGAGACCCAGTACTTC. Translation gives CASSPSGKETQYF. The full variable domain, rest sourced from reference TRBV18 and TRBJ2-5, is NAGVMQNPRHLVRRRGQEARLRCSPMKGHSHVYWYRQLPEEGLKFMVYLQKENIIDESGMPKERFSAEFPKEGPSILRIQQVVRGDSAAYFCASSPSGKETQYFGPGTRLLVL.

This chain connects TRBV2 to TRBJ2-7; weak D call: TRBD2 (5 bases). The CDR3 runs to 15 residues. Germline V lookup: CDR1 SNHLY, CDR2 FYNNEI. V was trimmed by 6 bases and J by 0 bases, leaving 15 bases between them. As DNA, the CDR3 is TGTGCCAGCAGGGCCGAGGCCGCGGGCTCCTACGAGCAGTACTTC. Its translation: CASRAEAAGSYEQYF.